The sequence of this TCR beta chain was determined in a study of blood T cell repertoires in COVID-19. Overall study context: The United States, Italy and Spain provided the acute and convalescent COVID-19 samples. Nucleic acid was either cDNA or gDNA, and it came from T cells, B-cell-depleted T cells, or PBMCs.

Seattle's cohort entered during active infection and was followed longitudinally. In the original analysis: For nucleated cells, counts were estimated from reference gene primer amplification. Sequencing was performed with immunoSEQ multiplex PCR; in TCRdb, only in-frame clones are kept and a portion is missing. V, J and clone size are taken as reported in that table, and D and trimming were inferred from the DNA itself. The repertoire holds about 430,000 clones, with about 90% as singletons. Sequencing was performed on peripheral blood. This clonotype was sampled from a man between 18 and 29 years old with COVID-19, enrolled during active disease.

The CDR3 loop reads CASSFSQSGGYTF. The CDR3 region has the DNA TGTGCCAGCAGTTTTTCGCAGTCGGGTGGCTACACCTTC. The V call is TRBV27, the J call TRBJ1-2; no clear D gene. The germline CDR1 and CDR2 sequences are MNHEY and SMNVEV (reference sequence). Trimming shortened V by 3 bases and J by 7 bases, and 12 bases separated the two germline ends. This CDR3 comprises 13 residues.